This TCR beta chain was identified during a study of T cell responses to AZD1222 COVID-19 vaccine. As for the study in general: Analyses pooled second doses at about 4 or about 12 weeks.

Details on this clone: Antigen: not known.

In germline, CDR1 is SGHDT, CDR2 YYEEEE. Trimming took 0 bases from V and 8 from J, leaving 8 bases between them. This CDR3 is 12 amino acids long. Study-level points and caveats: Compared with day 0, the breadth and depth of the Spike-specific TCR repertoire rose significantly after two doses of AZD1222. Females made up more of the donors, who were largely white British, and clonal diversity may have come out too low. Researchers report vaccine-associated CD4 TCRs spanning spike, with dominance at 160-218 and 743-854.

Repertoires were generated with immunoSEQ multiplex PCR, while TCRdb's copy carries only in-frame clones and drops some. The sample has more than 95,000 clones, about 91% seen once. The TCR comes from an adult in good health. The input for sequencing was peripheral blood, taken on day 0 of AZD1222 vaccination. The chain employs TRBV5-6 and TRBJ1-2, with D unclear. CDR3 in amino acids: CASSLDGGGYTF. The CDR3 nucleotides are TGTGCCAGCAGCTTGGATGGCGGGGGCTACACCTTC.